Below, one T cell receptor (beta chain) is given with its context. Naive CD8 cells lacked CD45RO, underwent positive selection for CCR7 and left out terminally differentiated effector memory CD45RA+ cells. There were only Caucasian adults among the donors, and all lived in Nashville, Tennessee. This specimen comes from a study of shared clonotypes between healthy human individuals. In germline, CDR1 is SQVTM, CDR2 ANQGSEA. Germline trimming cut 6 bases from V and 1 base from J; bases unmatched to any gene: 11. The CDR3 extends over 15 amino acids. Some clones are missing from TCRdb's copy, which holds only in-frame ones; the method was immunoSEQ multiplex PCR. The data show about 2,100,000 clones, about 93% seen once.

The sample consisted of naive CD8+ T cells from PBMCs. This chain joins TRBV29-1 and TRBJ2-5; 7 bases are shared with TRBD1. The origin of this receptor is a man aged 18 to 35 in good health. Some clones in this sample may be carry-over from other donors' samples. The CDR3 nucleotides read TGCAGCGTACACAGGGGTTTCTTCGGCCAAGAGACCCAGTACTTC. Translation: CSVHRGFFGQETQYF.